This T cell receptor beta chain was sequenced for a study of regulatory T cells in long-lasting Graves disease. Study-level results: Favored gene segments in persistent disease were TRBV28, TRBJ1-2 and TRBJ2-5.

Per the germline V gene, CDR1 is LNHDA and CDR2 is SQIVND (reference sequence). V was shortened by 3 bases and J by 4 bases, with 4 bases between the two germline ends. The CDR3 is 12 residues long. In building TCR beta libraries, iRepertoire HTBI primers were used together with Arm-PCR of CDR3 regions. TCRdb itself ran the multiplex PCR reads through MiXCR, one entry per CDR3 protein. The table shows 360,000 or so distinct CDR3 sequences, with approximately 12% occurring only once. Time point given: newly diagnosed GD, antithyroid drugs for less than 3 months. Researchers made the TCR library from RNA that was extracted from PBMCs. This clonotype was seen at least ten times. Its antigen is unidentified. These data were also reused for a study on T cells in Graves' hyperthyroidism and ophthalmopathy. That report adds: The TCR CDR3 was amplified in a first-round RT-PCR using the HTBI primer set.

The specimen comprised peripheral blood mononuclear cells (PBMCs), sampled at new diagnosis, from a patient treated with antithyroid drugs. The TCR comes from a young woman with Graves disease. The V and J genes are TRBV19 and TRBJ2-1, with D uncertain. The CDR3 protein is CASSMGYNEQFF. The DNA of the CDR3 is TGTGCCAGTAGTATGGGTTACAATGAGCAGTTCTTC.